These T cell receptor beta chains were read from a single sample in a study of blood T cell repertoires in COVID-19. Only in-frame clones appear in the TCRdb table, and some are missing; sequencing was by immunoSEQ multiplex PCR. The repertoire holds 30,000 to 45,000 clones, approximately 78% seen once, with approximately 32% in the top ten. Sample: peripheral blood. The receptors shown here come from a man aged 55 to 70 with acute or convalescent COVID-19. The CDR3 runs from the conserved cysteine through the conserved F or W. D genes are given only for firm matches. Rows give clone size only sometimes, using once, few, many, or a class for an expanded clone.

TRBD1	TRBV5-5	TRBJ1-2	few	TGTGCCAGCAGCCCCAGGGGGCGCGATGGCTACACCTTC	CASSPRGRDGYTF
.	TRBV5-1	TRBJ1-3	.	TGCGCCAGCAGCTTGCGTGCAGGGGCTGGAAACACCATATATTTT	CASSLRAGAGNTIYF
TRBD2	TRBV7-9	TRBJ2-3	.	TGTGCCAGCAGCTTAGGGGGAGGGGGCACAGATACGCAGTATTTT	CASSLGGGGTDTQYF
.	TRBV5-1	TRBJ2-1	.	TGCGCCAGCAGCTTGGTGGGGGCGGGTGTCAATGAGCAGTTCTTC	CASSLVGAGVNEQFF
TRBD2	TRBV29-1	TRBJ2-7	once	TGCAGCGTTACGGGACTAGCGGGCATATCCACCTACGAGCAGTACTTC	CSVTGLAGISTYEQYF
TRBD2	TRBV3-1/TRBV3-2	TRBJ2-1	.	TGTGCCAGCAGCCCCTGGGGACTAGCGAGTCGGGATGAGCAGTTCTTC	CASSPWGLASRDEQFF
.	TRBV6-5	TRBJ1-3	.	TGTGCCAGCAGTTCCCGGGACTTTGGAAACACCATATATTTT	CASSSRDFGNTIYF
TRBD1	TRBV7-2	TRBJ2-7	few	TGTGCCAGCAGTCCGGACAGGGGGTCTTACGAGCAGTACTTC	CASSPDRGSYEQYF
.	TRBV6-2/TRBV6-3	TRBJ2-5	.	TGTGCCAGCAGCCCGACAGAGCAAGAGACCCAGTACTTC	CASSPTEQETQYF
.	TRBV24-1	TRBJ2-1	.	TGTGCCACCAGTGTTACTAGCCGAAGCTCCTACAATGAGCAGTTCTTC	CATSVTSRSSYNEQFF
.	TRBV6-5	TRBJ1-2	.	TGTGCCAGCAGGACAGGAAGCTATGGCTACACCTTC	CASRTGSYGYTF
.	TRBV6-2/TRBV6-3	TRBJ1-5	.	TGTGCCAGCAGTTACTCGACAGGTTTTAGCAATCAGCCCCAGCATTTT	CASSYSTGFSNQPQHF
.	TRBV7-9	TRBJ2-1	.	TGTGCCAGCAGCCCAGGACTAACCCTCTCCTACAATGAGCAGTTCTTC	CASSPGLTLSYNEQFF
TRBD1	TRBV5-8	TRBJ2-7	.	TGTGCCAGCAGCTTGGGGCTGACAGGGACCCCCTACGAGCAGTACTTC	CASSLGLTGTPYEQYF
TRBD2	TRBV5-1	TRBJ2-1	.	TGCGCCAGCAGCTTTACTAGCGGGAGAAACAATGAGCAGTTCTTC	CASSFTSGRNNEQFF
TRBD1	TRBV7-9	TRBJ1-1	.	TGTGCCAGCAGCTTGACAGGGGAGAACACTGAAGCTTTCTTT	CASSLTGENTEAFF
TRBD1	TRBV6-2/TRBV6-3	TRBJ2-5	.	TGTGCCAGCAGTCGACAGGGGTCAGAGACCCAGTACTTC	CASSRQGSETQYF
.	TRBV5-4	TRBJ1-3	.	TGTGCCAGCAGCCCACAGACTGGAAACACCATATATTTT	CASSPQTGNTIYF
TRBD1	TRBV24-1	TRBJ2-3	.	TGTGCCACCAGTGATTTGAGCGACAGGGGGGATACGCAGTATTTT	CATSDLSDRGDTQYF
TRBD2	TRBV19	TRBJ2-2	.	TGTGCCAGTAGTCCGGGACTAGCGGCGAACACCGGGGAGCTGTTTTTT	CASSPGLAANTGELFF
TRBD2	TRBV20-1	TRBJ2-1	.	TGCAGTGGCACTAGCGGGTCCGCGCAGTTCTTC	CSGTSGSAQFF
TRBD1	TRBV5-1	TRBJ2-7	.	TGCGCCAGCAGCTCACAGGGGGCGCCAACCTACGAGCAGTACTTC	CASSSQGAPTYEQYF
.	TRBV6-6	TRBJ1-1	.	TGTGCCAGCAGCCCCGGAGCGAGGACTGAAGCTTTCTTT	CASSPGARTEAFF
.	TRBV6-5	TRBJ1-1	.	TGTGCCAGCAGTATCAGCGAGAACACTGAAGCTTTCTTT	CASSISENTEAFF
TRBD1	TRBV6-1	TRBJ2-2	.	TGTGCCAGCAGTGAAGTGGGCAGGGGGCTCCCTACCACCGGGGAGCTGTTTTTT	CASSEVGRGLPTTGELFF
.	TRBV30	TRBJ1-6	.	TGTGCCTGGACAGGGGAGCAGCCACCCCTCCACTTT	CAWTGEQPPLHF
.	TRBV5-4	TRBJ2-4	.	TGTGCCAGCAGCTTGGCCGGGTCCTCAAACATTCAGTACTTC	CASSLAGSSNIQYF
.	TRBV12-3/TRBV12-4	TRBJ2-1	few	TGTGCCAGCAGGGGCGGGGCTCGACATGAGCAGTTCTTC	CASRGGARHEQFF
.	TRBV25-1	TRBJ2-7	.	TGTGCCAGCAGTACCTTGATTCAGGGGGAGCAGTACTTC	CASSTLIQGEQYF
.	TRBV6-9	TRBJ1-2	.	TGTGCCAGCAGTTACCTTAAACGGGAGGGGAAGAGCTATGGCTACACCTTC	CASSYLKREGKSYGYTF
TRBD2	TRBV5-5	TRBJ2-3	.	TGTGCCAGCACCTTAGCGGGCGGGGGGGCAGATACGCAGTATTTT	CASTLAGGGADTQYF
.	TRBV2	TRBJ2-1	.	TGTGCCAGTAACTCGCAGGGCCGGTACAATGAGCAGTTCTTC	CASNSQGRYNEQFF
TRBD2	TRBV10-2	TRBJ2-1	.	TGCGCCAGCCGACTAGCGGGAGTCAATGAGCAGTTCTTC	CASRLAGVNEQFF
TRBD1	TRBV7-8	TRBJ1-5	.	TGTGCCAGCAGCTGGACAGGGAGCTTCGATCAGCCCCAGCATTTT	CASSWTGSFDQPQHF
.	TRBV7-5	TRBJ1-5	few	TGTGCCAGAAGCTTCCCGGGGCAGGGGGCTATTCAGCCCCAGCATTTT	CARSFPGQGAIQPQHF
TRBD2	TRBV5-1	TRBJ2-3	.	TGCGCCAGCAGACAACGACTAGCGGGAGACGGAGATACGCAGTATTTT	CASRQRLAGDGDTQYF
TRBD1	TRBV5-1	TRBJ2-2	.	TGCGCCAGCAGTTTTGGACAGGGGGTGGTCGGGGAGCTGTTTTTT	CASSFGQGVVGELFF
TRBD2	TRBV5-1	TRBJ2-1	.	TGCGCCAGCAGCTCTGGACTAGCGGACCGCAATGAGCAGTTCTTC	CASSSGLADRNEQFF
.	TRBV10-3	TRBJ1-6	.	TGTGCCATCAGTGACAGCTATAATTCACCCCTCCACTTT	CAISDSYNSPLHF
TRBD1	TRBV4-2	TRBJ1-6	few	TGTGCCAGCAGCCAAGATTGGGGATGGGACAGAAGTAATTCACCCCTCCACTTT	CASSQDWGWDRSNSPLHF
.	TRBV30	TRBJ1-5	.	TGTGCCTGGAGTGCCCCTAGTAATCAGCCCCAGCATTTT	CAWSAPSNQPQHF
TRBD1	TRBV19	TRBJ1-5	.	TGTGCCAGTAGTATTCTCGGGACAGGGGTTCTTACGGTCAATCAGCCCCAGCATTTT	CASSILGTGVLTVNQPQHF
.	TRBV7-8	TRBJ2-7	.	TGTGCCAGCAGCTTAGCGGGAGAGGATGGAGAGCAGTACTTC	CASSLAGEDGEQYF
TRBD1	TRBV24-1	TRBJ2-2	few	TGTGCCACCAGCCCCGGACAGGCCGGCGGGGAGCTGTTTTTT	CATSPGQAGGELFF
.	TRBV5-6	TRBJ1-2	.	TGTGCCAGCAGCTTCTCCAGGGCTAGTGGCTACACCTTC	CASSFSRASGYTF
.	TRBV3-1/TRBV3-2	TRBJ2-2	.	TGTGCCAGCAGCCAATCGCCGGGAACCGGGGAGCTGTTTTTT	CASSQSPGTGELFF